One and the same sample provided the 7 T cell receptor beta chains below, sequenced in a study of regulatory T cells in long-lasting Graves disease (TCRdb year 2021). In the paper's terms, the time point label means: persistent/refractory GD, antithyroid drugs over 5 years with positive TRAb. For both TCR sequencing and RNA sequencing, RNA was extracted from PBMCs using TRIzol. The library was obtained by multiplex PCR. Sequenced using an Illumina HiSeq 4000. CDR3 regions were amplified by Arm-PCR with iRepertoire HTBI primers to construct TCR beta libraries. The public sequencing data were trimmed at Q25 with fastp and processed into clonotypes with MiXCR by TCRdb, which kept only in-frame beta chains. For every CDR3 protein sequence, its rows merge into one entry that carries the most common genes and DNA. Recorded for this sample are about 430,000 distinct CDR3 sequences; around a fifth of them occurred a single time. 13% to 15% of the sample comes from the top ten.

Sequenced material: peripheral blood mononuclear cells (PBMCs), taken when the disease was refractory, from a patient treated with antithyroid drugs. The receptors here all came from a female donor with Graves disease.

The V gene is TRBV7-9, the J gene TRBJ1-3, with 10 bases fitting TRBD1. Looked up from germline, CDR1 is SEHNR and CDR2 is FQNEAQ (reference sequence). The CDR3 is made up of 17 amino acids. Germline trimming cut 3 bases from V and 0 bases from J; bases unmatched to any gene: 5. The CDR3 nucleotides read TGTGCCAGCAGCTTGGGACAGGGGCCCCTCTCTGGAAACACCATATATTTT. It translates to CASSLGQGPLSGNTIYF.

Regarding this clonotype: This sequence may be a read error, since a much larger clone differs from it by one base. This chain uses TRBV2 with TRBJ1-1; 7 bases match TRBD1. Germline-derived CDR1 and CDR2 are SNHLY and FYNNEI. The trim removed 9 bases at V and 1 base at J, leaving 14 bases unmatched. The CDR3 totals 16 residues. CDR3 region: CARERTQTGKNTEAFF. In DNA form, the CDR3 reads TGTGCCAGAGAGAGGACTCAGACAGGGAAGAACACTGAAGCTTTCTTT.

The count of this clonotype is one. The chain links TRBV7-9 to TRBJ2-3; 9 bases align to TRBD2. CDR1 and CDR2 from the germline V gene are SEHNR and FQNEAQ (reference sequence). This CDR3 contains 14 residues. V trimming: 3 bases; J trimming: 9 bases; junction bases outside the gene matches: 7. The CDR3 nucleotides are TGTGCCAGCAGCTTGCCGGGTGCGGGAGGGACGCAGTATTTT. Encoded protein: CASSLPGAGGTQYF. The full variable domain, with the rest looked up from reference TRBV7-9 and TRBJ2-3, is DTGVSQNPRHKITKRGQNVTFRCDPISEHNRLYWYRQTLGQGPEFLTYFQNEAQLEKSRLLSDRFSAERPKGSFSTLEIQRTEQGDSAMYLCASSLPGAGGTQYFGPGTRLTVL.

This clonotype was counted many times. The chain is built from TRBV2 and TRBJ2-7; D ambiguous. The CDR3 spans 15 residues. The V end was cut by 3 bases, the J end by 4 bases, with 16 bases between. Germline V gives CDR1 SNHLY, CDR2 FYNNEI. This CDR3 is CASSDRWQPPYEQYF. In nucleotides, the CDR3 is TGTGCCAGCAGTGATAGGTGGCAGCCGCCTTACGAGCAGTACTTC.

This clonotype was observed many times. The rearrangement uses TRBV11-2 and TRBJ2-7; TRBD1 aligns across 9 bases. Germline CDR1 SGHAT, CDR2 FQNNGV. This CDR3 is built from 14 residues. Trimming at V came to 1 base and at J to 4 bases, leaving 2 bases not matched to a gene. Here the CDR3 DNA reads TGTGCCAGCAGCTTAGTAGGGACAGGGTACGAGCAGTACTTC. This sequence encodes CASSLVGTGYEQYF.

The rearrangement joins TRBV6-4 to TRBJ2-5, with 12 bases identical to TRBD2. TRBJ2-7 matches the DNA end more closely, so the J call is doubtful. Germline V gene lookup returns CDR1 MRHNA and CDR2 SNTAGT. CDR3 length equals 14 residues. The CDR3 loop reads CASSYPGLAGEQYF. DNA for the CDR3: TGTGCCAGCAGTTACCCGGGACTAGCGGGCGAGCAGTACTTC.

The chain links TRBV4-1 to TRBJ1-4; no firm D call. Per germline, CDR1 MGHRA and CDR2 YSYEKL. The CDR3 length is 14 residues. V was cut by 4 bases and J by 7 bases, with 13 bases left in between. CDR3 in amino acids: CASSLVQYVEKLFF. The CDR3 nucleotides are TGCGCCAGCAGCCTCGTTCAGTACGTTGAAAAACTGTTTTTT.